This T cell receptor (beta chain) was recorded in a study of shared clonotypes between healthy human individuals. CDR1 is WNHNN, CDR2 SYGVQD, per germline (reference sequence). The CDR3 is 15 amino acids. V lost 5 bases and J 2 bases, leaving 14 bases between the germline ends. TCRdb's copy holds only in-frame clones and misses some; the assay was immunoSEQ multiplex PCR. Of hundreds of thousands of clones listed, approximately 79% are singletons. The chain recombines TRBV10-1 with TRBJ2-3; perhaps D is TRBD1 or TRBD2 (6 bases each). The sequence derives from a woman aged 30 to 39 in good health. The sequencing sample was made of memory CD4+ T cells sorted from blood. Documented subset: CD45RA-negative fraction. Here the CDR3 DNA reads TGCGCCAGCAGTCTAGGGTGGGGGGCCACAGATACGCAGTATTTT. Its protein product is CASSLGWGATDTQYF.